The next 10 T cell receptor beta chains were all read from a single sample in a study of beta chain features in type 1 diabetes. All of the isolated RNA was reverse transcribed, so expressed TCRB transcripts were sequenced. Generated by immunoSEQ multiplex PCR, the TCRdb table keeps only in-frame clones and is missing some. The data hold around 250,000 clones, with 27% observed a single time. Sequences were obtained from central memory CD4+ T cells from blood. These TCRs come from a man aged 30 to 39 in good health.

This clone showed up many times. This chain links TRBV5-1 with TRBJ2-7, with 7 positions matching TRBD2. V shed 0 bases, J shed 5 bases, and the junction held 5 bases outside the gene matches. CDR1 and CDR2 from the germline V gene are SGHRS and YFSETQ. The CDR3 consists of 14 residues. Here the CDR3 reads CASSLVQSGNEQYF. The CDR3 coding sequence is TGCGCCAGCAGCTTGGTACAGAGCGGGAACGAGCAGTACTTC.

The genes are TRBV20-1 and TRBJ1-1; no clear D gene. This CDR3 contains 11 residues. Germline V gene data show CDR1 as DFQATT and CDR2 as SNEGSKA (reference sequence). Trimming pared 6 bases from V and 5 bases from J, leaving 10 bases between. CDR3 loop: CSAALLTEAFF. As DNA, the CDR3 is TGCAGTGCCGCACTCCTAACTGAAGCTTTCTTT.

The chain couples TRBV5-6 to TRBJ2-1, with 8 bases aligning to TRBD2. Germline V gene sequence: CDR1 SGHDT, CDR2 YYEEEE. The ends lost 2 bases at V and 0 bases at J; junction bases unmatched: 4. The CDR3 has 16 amino acids. This CDR3 is CASSFAGTSSYNEQFF. CDR3 bases: TGTGCCAGCAGCTTCGCAGGGACTAGCTCCTACAATGAGCAGTTCTTC.

V is TRBV9 and J is TRBJ2-1; 8 nucleotides agree with TRBD1. Trimming took 0 bases from V and 4 from J; bases not matched to a gene: 3. This CDR3 has 15 amino acids. Looked up from germline, CDR1 is SGDLS and CDR2 is YYNGEE. The CDR3 region is CASSVEGQAYNEQFF. As DNA, the CDR3 is TGTGCCAGCAGCGTAGAGGGACAGGCATACAATGAGCAGTTCTTC.

This clone has more than one count but fewer than ten. This rearrangement joins TRBV4-2 to TRBJ2-6; D remains unclear. From germline, CDR1 is LGHNA and CDR2 YNFKEQ. The CDR3 has 16 residues. V was trimmed by 0 bases and J by 0 bases, leaving 6 bases between them. CDR3 residues: CASSQDVASGANVLTF. CDR3 DNA sequence: TGTGCCAGCAGCCAAGACGTGGCCTCTGGGGCCAACGTCCTGACTTTC.

This chain links TRBV7-7 with TRBJ1-6, with D tentatively TRBD1 (5 bases). Trimming cost V 5 bases and J 0 bases, with 8 bases left between them. This CDR3 has 15 residues. Germline assignment: CDR1 SSHAT and CDR2 FNYEAQ (reference sequence). The DNA of the CDR3 is TGTGCCAGCAGCCTGACAGACTCCTATAATTCACCCCTCCACTTT. The encoded protein is CASSLTDSYNSPLHF. Using reference TRBV7-7 and TRBJ1-6 for the parts outside the CDR3, the full variable domain is GAGVSQSPRYKVTKRGQDVTLRCDPISSHATLYWYQQALGQGPEFLTYFNYEAQPDKSGLPSDRFSAERPEGSISTLTIQRTEQRDSAMYRCASSLTDSYNSPLHFGNGTRLTVT.

A few counts support this clone. This chain uses TRBV6-5 with TRBJ2-6, with 7 bases fitting TRBD2. The CDR3 extends over 16 amino acids. Germline CDR1 reads MNHEY; CDR2 reads SVGAGI. Trimming at V came to 4 bases and at J to 0 bases, leaving 3 bases not matched to a gene. CDR3 protein: CASSSGTTSGANVLTF. The CDR3 coding sequence is TGTGCCAGCAGTTCGGGGACTACCTCTGGGGCCAACGTCCTGACTTTC.

This clone was counted only a few times. The chain links TRBV7-9 to TRBJ2-5; 7 bases fit TRBD1. V was clipped by 4 bases and J by 7 bases; unmatched bases: 6. CDR3 length equals 13 residues. From germline, CDR1 is SEHNR and CDR2 FQNEAQ (reference sequence). CDR3 sequence reads: CASSSTDRRTQYF. The CDR3 nucleotides are TGTGCCAGCAGCTCTACGGACAGGAGGACCCAGTACTTC.

The gene calls are TRBV5-4 and TRBJ2-7; no definite D call. V lost 5 bases, J lost 1 base, and 13 bases lay in between. Germline lookup yields CDR1 SGHNT and CDR2 YYREEE (reference sequence). The CDR3 runs 14 residues. CDR3 region: CASSPTEFSYEQYF. In DNA form, the CDR3 reads TGTGCCAGCAGTCCCACAGAATTTTCCTACGAGCAGTACTTC.

Only a few counts were recorded for this clone. This chain links TRBV27 with TRBJ1-6; tentatively, D is TRBD1 (6 bases). V was clipped by 3 bases and J by 7 bases, with 10 bases between them. Germline lookup yields CDR1 MNHEY and CDR2 SMNVEV (reference sequence). The CDR3 has 14 residues. CDR3 nucleotide sequence: TGTGCCAGCAGTTTCCAGGGGAGCAATTCACCCCTCCACTTT. Its translation: CASSFQGSNSPLHF.